The clone carrying this T cell receptor (beta chain) was detected a few times. Its target is not known. A junction end diverges from the germline sequence, so it may reflect a read error. The source material, RNA transcripts, was used to amplify TCR beta CDR3 regions. In the first-round RT-PCR of the TCR CDR3, the HTBI primer set was used. One entry per CDR3 protein results from TCRdb running MiXCR on the multiplex PCR reads. The data contain about 600,000 distinct CDR3 sequences, 14% of them singletons. Diagnoses rested on clinical symptoms, serum thyroxine and TRAb, thyroid ultrasound and orbital computed tomography. Germline CDR1 and CDR2: SGHAT and FQNNGV. This CDR3 has 19 residues. This sample was taken from a study of T cells in Graves' hyperthyroidism and ophthalmopathy. Broader study findings: Ophthalmopathy was identified by the model a median about 6.8 months ahead of onset.

The source material was blood. This TCR came from a young woman with Graves' ophthalmopathy. The chain joins TRBV11-2 to TRBJ2-2, with 13 bases that match TRBD2. The CDR3 loop is CASSLRRTSGRSNTGEPFF. CDR3 nucleotides: TGTGCCAGCAGCCTGCGCCGGACTAGCGGGAGATCGAACACCGGGGAGCCGTTTTTT.